These T cell receptor beta chains were read from a single sample in a study of blood T cell repertoires in COVID-19. The table came from immunoSEQ multiplex PCR; TCRdb's copy has only in-frame clones and leaves some out. Altogether about 420,000 clones are present, about 90% being singletons, with the ten largest covering 0.8% to 1%. The sample was peripheral blood. Receptor source: a man younger than 35 with COVID-19, enrolled during active disease. Each CDR3 is given with its conserved first and last residue. Each record gives: V gene, CDR3 length, D gene, J gene, CDR3 protein. D genes are given only for firm matches.

TRBV14,12,.,TRBJ2-3,CASSLTGDTQYF
TRBV21-1,15,.,TRBJ1-5,CASSKTGEWGQPQHF
TRBV11-2,12,.,TRBJ2-7,CASSSFTYEQYF
TRBV10-3,13,.,TRBJ2-5,CAVAKGVQETQYF
TRBV30,15,.,TRBJ2-1,CAWNNPGHNYNEQFF
TRBV15,16,.,TRBJ2-3,CATSSGDRGSTDTQYF
TRBV2,17,TRBD2,TRBJ2-5,CAVNPGLAGGGEETQYF
TRBV3-1/TRBV3-2,16,.,TRBJ1-3,CASSQYRVPSGNTIYF
TRBV5-6,12,.,TRBJ2-7,CASSLGVREQYF
TRBV2,11,.,TRBJ1-5,CASSEDGSQHF
TRBV28,13,.,TRBJ1-1,CASSLFGLAEAFF
TRBV27,12,TRBD1,TRBJ1-1,CASAGTGSEAFF
TRBV4-1,13,.,TRBJ2-1,CASSQGNGDEQFF
TRBV11-1,16,TRBD2,TRBJ2-1,CASRGQGGTSGNEQFF
TRBV6-5,14,.,TRBJ2-2,CASKRGGPTGELFF
TRBV10-3,15,TRBD1,TRBJ2-7,CAISDQGAPGYEQYF
TRBV4-2,17,.,TRBJ2-7,CASSQEGIDAAGWEQYF
TRBV5-4,13,TRBD1,TRBJ2-7,CASSPGGSYEQYF
TRBV11-2,13,.,TRBJ2-7,CASSGSGVYEQYF
TRBV12-2,13,.,TRBJ1-6,CASRPPRISPLHF
TRBV5-1,13,TRBD1,TRBJ1-2,CASSRDRAHGYTF
TRBV11-3,12,.,TRBJ2-7,CASSLQAREQYF
TRBV6-1,18,TRBD2,TRBJ2-7,CASSDYGTSGSNVAEQYF
TRBV6-5,16,TRBD2,TRBJ2-1,CASSYSMASGGSEQFF
TRBV3-1/TRBV3-2,14,TRBD1,TRBJ2-7,CASSPSGTGYEQYF
TRBV2,17,TRBD1,TRBJ1-2,CASSEYRDRRPNYGYTF
TRBV27,16,TRBD2,TRBJ2-7,CASSFVPGLAVREQYF
TRBV10-3,15,.,TRBJ2-6,CAISGQSSGANVLTF
TRBV7-9,14,TRBD2,TRBJ2-3,CASNFSGGTYTQYF
TRBV7-9,15,.,TRBJ1-1,CASSPAQGLNTEAFF
TRBV27,15,TRBD1,TRBJ2-1,CASSRTGGRRNEQFF
TRBV7-6,13,TRBD2,TRBJ2-7,CASSFATSAEQYF
TRBV5-4,17,TRBD1,TRBJ1-3,CASSIWGRGTGGNTIYF
TRBV5-1,15,TRBD1,TRBJ1-6,CASSLGQGASSPLHF
TRBV9,14,TRBD1,TRBJ1-3,CASSKTGNGNTIYF
TRBV5-8,16,TRBD2,TRBJ2-7,CASTKTLGLAAYEQYF
TRBV7-9,15,TRBD2,TRBJ2-5,CASSLGGSGRETQYF
TRBV5-1,14,.,TRBJ2-7,CASQYVGGSYEQYF